The 25 T cell receptor beta chains in this list originate from one sample, sequenced in a study of blood T cell repertoires in COVID-19. Assay used: immunoSEQ multiplex PCR; TCRdb lists only in-frame clones, some missing. Of 240,000 or so clones in the sample, roughly 82% were seen once. The sequenced material came from PBMCs or T cells enriched from blood (not recorded which). These TCRs come from a woman aged 50 to 60 who had recovered from COVID-19.

The J gene is TRBJ1-1, the V gene TRBV10-3; no reliable D call. Germline values: CDR1 ENHRY, CDR2 SYGVKD. The V and J ends lost 6 bases and 4 bases respectively, with 15 bases between them. This CDR3 region has 14 residues. CDR3 sequence reads: CAIRRSYEATEAFF. CDR3 nucleotide sequence: TGTGCCATCAGACGTTCATATGAGGCCACTGAAGCTTTCTTT.

The chain uses TRBV30 and TRBJ2-7; D gene ambiguous. Germline assignment: CDR1 GTSNPN and CDR2 SVGIG (reference sequence). Deletions cut 5 bases from V and 2 bases from J, with 7 bases between. The CDR3 loop spans 11 amino acids. CDR3 amino acids: CAWERAYEQYF. The CDR3 coding sequence is TGTGCCTGGGAGCGCGCCTACGAGCAGTACTTC.

This chain uses TRBV7-9 with TRBJ1-6; TRBD1 matches 7 bases. J lost 7 bases, V lost 5 bases, and 11 bases had no gene match. The germline CDR1 and CDR2 sequences are SEHNR and FQNEAQ (reference sequence). The CDR3 extends over 16 amino acids. The CDR3 sequence: CASSPGQRRGNSPLHF. CDR3 nucleotide sequence: TGTGCCAGCAGCCCGGGACAGCGAAGGGGGAATTCACCCCTCCACTTT.

V and J are TRBV7-9 and TRBJ2-5; possible D gene TRBD1, 6 bases. V shed 5 bases and J shed 10 bases, with 23 bases lying between them. The CDR3 totals 15 residues. Germline CDR1 and CDR2: SEHNR and FQNEAQ (reference sequence). CDR3 region: CASSPKSRDTFIQYF. The CDR3, as DNA: TGTGCCAGCAGCCCTAAGTCCCGGGACACATTTATCCAGTACTTC.

This chain connects TRBV10-3 to TRBJ1-2; D not certain. Per germline, CDR1 ENHRY and CDR2 SYGVKD. This CDR3 contains 11 residues. CDR3 loop: CASRANYGYTF. Written as DNA, the CDR3 is TGTGCTAGTAGAGCTAACTATGGCTACACCTTC.

The chain links TRBV18 to TRBJ1-1; TRBD1 matches 7 bases. Germline lookup yields CDR1 KGHSH and CDR2 LQKENI. The ends lost 6 bases at V and 5 bases at J; junction bases unmatched: 15. The length of the CDR3 is 16 residues. The CDR3 DNA reads TGTGCCAGCTCGCCCGACAGGGTCGACCGAGGAACTGAAGCTTTCTTT. Translating gives CASSPDRVDRGTEAFF.

The genes are TRBV28 and TRBJ2-7; a weak D match, TRBD2 (6 bases). The CDR3 runs 16 residues. Germline V gene lookup returns CDR1 MDHEN and CDR2 SYDVKM. The V end was cut by 3 bases, the J end by 1 base, with 16 bases between. CDR3 in DNA: TGTGCCAGCAGTTTTTTGGTAGCGGAGGGTTCCTACGAGCAGTACTTC. Amino acid sequence: CASSFLVAEGSYEQYF.

The chain carries TRBV7-2 and TRBJ2-7; D unresolved. With 5 bases removed from V and 6 bases from J, the gap between germline ends came to 8 bases. Germline values: CDR1 SGHTA, CDR2 FQGNSA. The CDR3 is 11 amino acids. The CDR3 here is CASSAYFEQYF. The CDR3 region has the DNA TGTGCCAGCAGCGCCTATTTCGAGCAGTACTTC.

This rearrangement joins TRBV30 to TRBJ1-1; no reliable D call. Germline CDR1 is GTSNPN and CDR2 is SVGIG (reference sequence). Trimming removed 4 bases at V and 5 bases at J, with 11 bases between. The CDR3 sequence is 12 residues long. The CDR3 sequence is CAWNLGSTEAFF. The CDR3 nucleotides read TGTGCCTGGAATTTAGGGAGTACTGAAGCTTTCTTT. The complete variable domain, with remaining parts taken from reference TRBV30 and TRBJ1-1, reads SQTIHQWPATLVQPVGSPLSLECTVEGTSNPNLYWYRQAAGRGLQLLFYSVGIGQISSEVPQNLSASRPQDRQFILSSKKLLLSDSGFYLCAWNLGSTEAFFGQGTRLTVV.

This chain connects TRBV19 to TRBJ2-4, with D possibly being TRBD2 (5 bases). Trimming stripped 5 bases from V and 2 bases from J, with 10 bases between. Germline V CDR1 and CDR2: LNHDA, SQIVND (reference sequence). The CDR3 covers 14 residues. The CDR3, as DNA: TGTGCCAGTAGTCCCAGGAGGTCCAAAAACATTCAGTACTTC. Amino acid sequence: CASSPRRSKNIQYF.

This rearrangement joins TRBV3-1 (or the pseudogene TRBV3-2) to TRBJ1-3; TRBD1 might be the D (6 bases). CDR3 length: 15 residues. V lost 4 bases to trimming and J lost 2 bases, with 12 bases between them. Looked up from germline, CDR1 is LGHDT and CDR2 is YNNKEL (reference sequence). CDR3 amino acids: CASSRAGETGNTIYF. DNA of the CDR3: TGTGCCAGCAGCCGGGCAGGGGAAACTGGAAACACCATATATTTT.

This chain links TRBV20-1 with TRBJ2-7; D is uncertain. The V gene lost 0 bases and the J gene lost 6 bases, with 6 bases spanning the gap. Germline-derived CDR1 and CDR2 are DFQATT and SNEGSKA (reference sequence). The CDR3 contains 11 residues. The CDR3 sequence: CSARDRFEQYF. Written as DNA, the CDR3 is TGCAGTGCTAGAGATCGTTTCGAGCAGTACTTC.

This chain uses TRBV23-1 with TRBJ2-5; D might be TRBD2 (5 bases). TRBV23-1 is filed as an ORF, its function uncertain. V shed 2 bases and J shed 6 bases, with 16 bases lying between them. This CDR3 spans 15 amino acids. CDR3 nucleotide sequence: TGCGCCAGCAGTCAACGGCACGGGGAATGGAAGACCCAGTACTTC. This gives the protein CASSQRHGEWKTQYF.

The rearrangement joins TRBV7-9 to TRBJ1-1; 11 nucleotides match TRBD1. The CDR3 extends over 14 amino acids. CDR1 is SEHNR and CDR2 is FQNEAQ in the germline V gene (reference sequence). V lost 5 bases to trimming and J lost 6 bases; unmatched junction nucleotides: 5. CDR3 residues: CASSRDRGAAEAFF. The CDR3 nucleotides read TGTGCCAGCAGCCGGGACAGGGGGGCGGCTGAAGCTTTCTTT. Full variable domain (outside the CDR3, taken from reference TRBV7-9 and TRBJ1-1): DTGVSQNPRHKITKRGQNVTFRCDPISEHNRLYWYRQTLGQGPEFLTYFQNEAQLEKSRLLSDRFSAERPKGSFSTLEIQRTEQGDSAMYLCASSRDRGAAEAFFGQGTRLTVV.

V gene TRBV18 combines with J gene TRBJ2-1; 7 bases match TRBD2. The CDR3 is made up of 13 amino acids. CDR1 KGHSH and CDR2 LQKENI come from the germline V gene. V shed 1 base, J shed 9 bases, and the junction held 3 bases outside the gene matches. This CDR3 is CASSPLAGAEQFF. The CDR3 DNA reads TGTGCCAGCTCACCACTAGCGGGCGCTGAGCAGTTCTTC. The full variable domain, rest sourced from reference TRBV18 and TRBJ2-1, is NAGVMQNPRHLVRRRGQEARLRCSPMKGHSHVYWYRQLPEEGLKFMVYLQKENIIDESGMPKERFSAEFPKEGPSILRIQQVVRGDSAAYFCASSPLAGAEQFFGPGTRLTVL.

This rearrangement joins TRBV29-1 to TRBJ1-2; tentatively, D is TRBD1 (6 bases). Germline CDR1 SQVTM, CDR2 ANQGSEA. There are 12 residues in the CDR3. Trimming cost V 6 bases and J 0 bases, with 8 bases left between them. The DNA of the CDR3 is TGCAGCGTCGGACAGCCTAACTATGGCTACACCTTC. Protein product: CSVGQPNYGYTF.

The gene calls are TRBV4-1 and TRBJ1-3; no clear D. Between the trimmed V and J ends, which lost 4 bases and 0 bases, there was a span of 4 bases. The CDR3 has 13 residues. CDR1 and CDR2 from the germline V gene are MGHRA and YSYEKL. This CDR3 reads CASSLISGNTIYF. CDR3 sequence (DNA): TGCGCCAGCAGCCTCATCTCTGGAAACACCATATATTTT.

The gene calls are TRBV13 and TRBJ2-1, with 13 bases identical to TRBD2. Germline CDR1 PRHDT, CDR2 FYEKMQ (reference sequence). The ends lost 5 bases at V and 3 bases at J; junction bases unmatched: 7. This CDR3 spans 17 amino acids. CDR3 DNA sequence: TGTGCCAGCAGCCCCCGACTAGCGGGAGGCGTCTACAATGAGCAGTTCTTC. It translates to CASSPRLAGGVYNEQFF.

The chain is built from TRBV13 and TRBJ1-2, with D possibly being TRBD1 (5 bases). Looked up from germline, CDR1 is PRHDT and CDR2 is FYEKMQ (reference sequence). This CDR3 is built from 18 residues. V was clipped by 5 bases and J by 4 bases, with 26 bases between them. CDR3 sequence reads: CASSARRFRASLSYGYTF. As DNA, the CDR3 is TGTGCCAGCAGCGCCAGGCGGTTCAGGGCAAGTCTTTCCTATGGCTACACCTTC.

The rearrangement links TRBV6-5 to TRBJ2-1; 15 bases map to TRBD2. The CDR3 spans 15 residues. With 5 bases clipped from V and 10 bases from J, the junction kept 6 bases outside the gene matches. Per germline, CDR1 MNHEY and CDR2 SVGAGI. CDR3 in amino acids: CASSPGLAGGNEQFF. CDR3 DNA: TGTGCCAGCAGTCCAGGACTAGCGGGGGGGAACGAGCAGTTCTTC.

The table lists this clone with a few counts. The chain joins TRBV30 to TRBJ1-2; weak D call: TRBD1 (5 bases). Trimming removed 5 bases at V and 8 bases at J, with 15 bases between. The CDR3 has 12 amino acids. From germline, CDR1 is GTSNPN and CDR2 SVGIG (reference sequence). CDR3 in amino acids: CAWSLQAGGYTF. CDR3 DNA: TGTGCCTGGTCGTTACAGGCAGGGGGCTACACCTTC.

V gene TRBV30 combines with J gene TRBJ2-7; no firm D call. Germline V gene data show CDR1 as GTSNPN and CDR2 as SVGIG (reference sequence). The V end was cut by 3 bases, the J end by 2 bases, with 17 bases between. This CDR3 has 15 amino acids. CDR3 in amino acids: CAWSPGTIKTYEQYF. The CDR3 nucleotides read TGTGCCTGGAGCCCAGGTACAATAAAGACCTACGAGCAGTACTTC.

V gene TRBV11-3 combines with J gene TRBJ2-3; TRBD2 is a possible D gene (6 bases). V gave up 5 bases and J gave up 4 bases, with 16 bases separating them. Germline assignment: CDR1 SGHNT and CDR2 YENEEA. The CDR3 totals 15 residues. The CDR3, as DNA: TGTGCCAGCAGCGGTGTGGGGGGTCGTCCAGATACGCAGTATTTT. It codes for CASSGVGGRPDTQYF.

The CDR3 here is CASSYSTGIYGYTF. In DNA form, the CDR3 reads TGTGCCAGCAGTTACTCGACAGGGATCTATGGCTACACCTTC. V gene TRBV6-5 combines with J gene TRBJ1-2; TRBD1 aligns across 7 bases. J gave up 4 bases and V 0 bases, and 2 bases lay outside the gene matches. Germline V gene lookup returns CDR1 MNHEY and CDR2 SVGAGI. The length of the CDR3 is 14 residues.

Here the CDR3 reads CASSTRDRAGYGYTF. The CDR3 bases are TGTGCCAGCAGTACCCGGGACAGGGCAGGCTATGGCTACACCTTC. The gene calls are TRBV6-6 and TRBJ1-2; 9 positions match TRBD1. Germline V gene lookup returns CDR1 MNHNY and CDR2 SVGAGI (reference sequence). V lost 5 bases to trimming and J lost 4 bases; unmatched junction nucleotides: 8. This CDR3 has 15 amino acids.